This T cell receptor beta chain came from a study of technical replicates of blood from a handful of donors. Using immunoSEQ multiplex PCR, the repertoire was profiled, and TCRdb retains in-frame clones only, with some absent. The table has tens of thousands of clones, 91% seen once. The sequence was obtained from a human donor in good health. Some clones in this sample may be carry-over from other donors' samples. The sample taken for sequencing was T cells isolated from PBMCs.

This CDR3 is CAGQTEDFPNTEAFF. In DNA, the CDR3 is TGTGCCGGCCAGACCGAGGACTTCCCGAACACTGAAGCTTTCTTT. The gene calls are TRBV7-9 and TRBJ1-1; no firm D call. CDR3 size: 15 residues. V was cut by 11 bases and J by 1 base, with 20 bases left in between. Germline CDR1 and CDR2: SEHNR and FQNEAQ (reference sequence).